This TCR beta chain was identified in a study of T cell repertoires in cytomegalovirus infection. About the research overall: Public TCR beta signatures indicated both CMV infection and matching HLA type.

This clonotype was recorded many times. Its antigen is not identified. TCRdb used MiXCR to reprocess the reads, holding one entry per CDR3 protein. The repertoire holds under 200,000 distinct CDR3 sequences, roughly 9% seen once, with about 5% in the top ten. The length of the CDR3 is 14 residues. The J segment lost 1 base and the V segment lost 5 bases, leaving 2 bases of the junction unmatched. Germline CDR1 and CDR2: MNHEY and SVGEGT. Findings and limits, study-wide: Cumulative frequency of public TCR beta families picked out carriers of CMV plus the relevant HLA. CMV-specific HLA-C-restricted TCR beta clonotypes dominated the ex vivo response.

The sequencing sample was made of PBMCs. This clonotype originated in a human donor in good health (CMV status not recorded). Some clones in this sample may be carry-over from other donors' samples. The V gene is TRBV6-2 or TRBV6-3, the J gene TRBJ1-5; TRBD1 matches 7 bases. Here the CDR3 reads CASSRDRSNQPQHF. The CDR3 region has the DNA TGTGCCAGCAGTCGGGACAGAAGCAATCAGCCCCAGCATTTT.